This T cell receptor (beta chain) was obtained from a study of regulatory T cells in long-lasting Graves disease. The time point: persistent/refractory GD, antithyroid drugs over 5 years with positive TRAb. Following extraction of RNA from PBMCs, that RNA was used to make the TCR library. Building the TCR beta libraries relied on iRepertoire HTBI primers, and CDR3 regions underwent Arm-PCR. A single record per CDR3 protein comes from TCRdb applying MiXCR to the multiplex PCR reads. The sample lists 350,000 to 450,000 distinct CDR3 sequences; more than 20% were seen once. This clonotype was found a few times. The J segment lost 9 bases and the V segment lost 5 bases, leaving 11 bases of the junction unmatched. CDR1 is SGHTA, CDR2 FQGNSA, per germline. CDR3 size: 15 residues.

The sequence derives from a female donor with Graves disease. This chain uses TRBV7-2 with TRBJ2-7, with 12 positions matching TRBD2. Here the sequenced sample was peripheral blood mononuclear cells (PBMCs), taken when the disease was refractory, from a patient treated with antithyroid drugs. CDR3 sequence: CASSGTSGFFHGQYF. The CDR3 bases are TGTGCCAGCAGCGGGACTAGCGGGTTCTTCCACGGGCAGTACTTC.